This note documents a single T cell receptor (beta chain) sequence. The time point was: patch test 1, 2 weeks after DPC sensitization. This sample's treatment: therapeutic diphenylcyclopropenone sensitization with weekly scalp DPC. CDR3 length: 14 residues. V was shortened by 5 bases and J by 2 bases, with 13 bases between the two germline ends. Per the germline V gene, CDR1 is SGHRS and CDR2 is YFSETQ. This sample was taken from a study of human T cells and chemical hapten exposure. Within the library, unique molecular identifiers were attached to each individual cDNA molecule. Each CDR3 protein is one row after TCRdb ran MiXCR on the RACE reads. The sample has around 150,000 distinct CDR3 sequences, roughly 14% seen once.

This specimen was whole blood, taken in connection with sensitization to the hapten diphenylcyclopropenone (DPC). The receptor's source is a woman aged 30 to 39 with alopecia areata. Some clones in this sample may be carry-over from other donors' samples. The chain is built from TRBV5-1 and TRBJ1-1; D perhaps matches TRBD1 (6 bases). The CDR3 DNA follows: TGCGCCAGCAGGCGGGGACAACTTAACACTGAAGCTTTCTTT. Protein product: CASRRGQLNTEAFF.